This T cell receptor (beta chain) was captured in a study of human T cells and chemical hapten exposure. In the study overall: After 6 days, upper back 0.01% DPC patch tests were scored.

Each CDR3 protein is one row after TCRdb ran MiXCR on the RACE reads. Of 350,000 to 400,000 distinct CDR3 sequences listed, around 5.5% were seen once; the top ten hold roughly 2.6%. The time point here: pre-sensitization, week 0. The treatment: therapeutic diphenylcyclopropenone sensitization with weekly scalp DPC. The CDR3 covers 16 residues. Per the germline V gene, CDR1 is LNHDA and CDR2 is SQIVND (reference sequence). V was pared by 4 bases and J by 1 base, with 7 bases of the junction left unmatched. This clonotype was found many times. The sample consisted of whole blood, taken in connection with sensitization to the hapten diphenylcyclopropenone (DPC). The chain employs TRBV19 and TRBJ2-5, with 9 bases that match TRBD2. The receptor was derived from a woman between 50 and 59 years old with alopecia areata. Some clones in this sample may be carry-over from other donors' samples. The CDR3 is CASSKSSGSFQETQYF. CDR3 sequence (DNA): TGTGCCAGTAGTAAGAGTAGCGGGAGTTTCCAAGAGACCCAGTACTTC.